A selection of T cell receptor beta chains follows, all from one sample in a study of blood T cell repertoires in COVID-19. The data were produced by immunoSEQ multiplex PCR, yet TCRdb's version contains in-frame clones alone and is incomplete. This sample has under 300,000 clones; approximately 85% occur once, and the top ten carry 11%. Sequenced: peripheral blood. These receptor sequences come from an older woman with acute or convalescent COVID-19. Both conserved end residues are part of each CDR3. The order of the fields is clone size, J gene, V gene, D gene, CDR3 protein, CDR3 DNA. D genes are given only for firm matches. A row's size may be missing; if present it is once, few, many or a size class.

clone size: NA
J gene: TRBJ1-4
V gene: TRBV7-9
D gene: NA
CDR3 protein: CASSPGFKDEKLFF
CDR3 DNA: TGTGCCAGCAGCCCAGGGTTTAAGGATGAAAAACTGTTTTTT

clone size: NA
J gene: TRBJ2-1
V gene: TRBV4-1
D gene: NA
CDR3 protein: CASSQEGAGISYNEQFF
CDR3 DNA: TGCGCCAGCAGCCAAGAGGGAGCGGGCATCTCCTACAATGAGCAGTTCTTC

clone size: NA
J gene: TRBJ2-3
V gene: TRBV18
D gene: NA
CDR3 protein: CASSPPGRDTQYF
CDR3 DNA: TGTGCCAGCTCACCACCCGGTAGAGATACGCAGTATTTT

clone size: NA
J gene: TRBJ2-7
V gene: TRBV12-2
D gene: NA
CDR3 protein: CASRSSRQPYEQYF
CDR3 DNA: TGTGCAAGTCGCTCCTCTAGACAGCCCTACGAGCAGTACTTC

clone size: NA
J gene: TRBJ1-5
V gene: TRBV7-8
D gene: NA
CDR3 protein: CASSPLTGGTNQPQHF
CDR3 DNA: TGTGCCAGCAGCCCTCTGACCGGGGGGACGAATCAGCCCCAGCATTTT

clone size: NA
J gene: TRBJ1-2
V gene: TRBV2
D gene: TRBD1
CDR3 protein: CASSATGDRGYTF
CDR3 DNA: TGTGCCAGCAGCGCCACAGGGGATAGAGGCTACACCTTC

clone size: NA
J gene: TRBJ1-4
V gene: TRBV15
D gene: NA
CDR3 protein: CATSRQGSNEKLFF
CDR3 DNA: TGTGCCACCAGCAGACAGGGCAGTAATGAAAAACTGTTTTTT

clone size: NA
J gene: TRBJ2-3
V gene: TRBV3-1/TRBV3-2
D gene: NA
CDR3 protein: CASSQDGGPSDTQYF
CDR3 DNA: TGTGCCAGCAGCCAAGACGGGGGGCCCTCAGATACGCAGTATTTT

clone size: NA
J gene: TRBJ1-2
V gene: TRBV28
D gene: TRBD1
CDR3 protein: CASSYRGHGYTF
CDR3 DNA: TGTGCCAGCAGTTACAGGGGGCATGGCTACACCTTC

clone size: NA
J gene: TRBJ2-1
V gene: TRBV7-9
D gene: NA
CDR3 protein: CASNQAGHPNEQFF
CDR3 DNA: TGTGCCAGCAACCAGGCCGGACATCCCAATGAGCAGTTCTTC

clone size: NA
J gene: TRBJ1-1
V gene: TRBV5-1
D gene: NA
CDR3 protein: CACRWTENTEAFF
CDR3 DNA: TGCGCCTGCCGCTGGACAGAGAACACTGAAGCTTTCTTT

clone size: NA
J gene: TRBJ1-5
V gene: TRBV7-7
D gene: NA
CDR3 protein: CASSLGAPGHGANQPQHF
CDR3 DNA: TGTGCTAGCAGCTTGGGGGCACCGGGACACGGCGCCAATCAGCCCCAGCATTTT

clone size: few
J gene: TRBJ1-2
V gene: TRBV18
D gene: TRBD1
CDR3 protein: CASGTGPNYGYTF
CDR3 DNA: TGTGCCAGCGGGACAGGGCCTAACTATGGCTACACCTTC

clone size: NA
J gene: TRBJ2-3
V gene: TRBV6-5
D gene: TRBD2
CDR3 protein: CASSYSGAGGGDTQYF
CDR3 DNA: TGTGCCAGCAGTTACTCTGGGGCGGGGGGCGGTGATACGCAGTATTTT

clone size: NA
J gene: TRBJ1-4
V gene: TRBV5-1
D gene: NA
CDR3 protein: CASSLARGDEKLFF
CDR3 DNA: TGCGCCAGCAGCTTGGCCAGGGGAGATGAAAAACTGTTTTTT

clone size: once
J gene: TRBJ1-1
V gene: TRBV7-9
D gene: TRBD1
CDR3 protein: CASSLGQGANTEAFF
CDR3 DNA: TGTGCCAGCAGCTTGGGACAGGGGGCGAACACTGAAGCTTTCTTT

clone size: NA
J gene: TRBJ1-2
V gene: TRBV3-1/TRBV3-2
D gene: NA
CDR3 protein: CASSQDRREGYTF
CDR3 DNA: TGTGCCAGCAGCCAAGATCGCAGGGAAGGCTACACCTTC

clone size: NA
J gene: TRBJ1-2
V gene: TRBV27
D gene: TRBD1
CDR3 protein: CASNQPGTVGGYTF
CDR3 DNA: TGTGCCAGCAACCAGCCGGGGACAGTCGGTGGCTACACCTTC

clone size: NA
J gene: TRBJ1-1
V gene: TRBV14
D gene: NA
CDR3 protein: CASSQVYGLAAFF
CDR3 DNA: TGTGCCAGCAGCCAAGTGTACGGGTTGGCAGCTTTCTTT

clone size: NA
J gene: TRBJ1-1
V gene: TRBV15
D gene: NA
CDR3 protein: CATSRDQAGTEAFF
CDR3 DNA: TGTGCCACCAGCAGAGACCAGGCGGGCACTGAAGCTTTCTTT

clone size: NA
J gene: TRBJ1-2
V gene: TRBV27
D gene: NA
CDR3 protein: CASSPNSGGYTF
CDR3 DNA: TGTGCCAGCAGCCCCAACTCCGGTGGCTACACCTTC

clone size: NA
J gene: TRBJ1-2
V gene: TRBV28
D gene: TRBD1
CDR3 protein: CASGTAYGYTF
CDR3 DNA: TGTGCCAGTGGGACAGCCTATGGCTACACCTTC

clone size: once
J gene: TRBJ2-3
V gene: TRBV30
D gene: TRBD1
CDR3 protein: CAWREGTGLVDTQYF
CDR3 DNA: TGTGCCTGGAGGGAAGGGACAGGGCTTGTAGATACGCAGTATTTT

clone size: NA
J gene: TRBJ2-1
V gene: TRBV6-2/TRBV6-3
D gene: TRBD1
CDR3 protein: CASSRGTGLNEQFF
CDR3 DNA: TGTGCCAGCAGCCGCGGGACAGGCTTGAATGAGCAGTTCTTC

clone size: NA
J gene: TRBJ1-4
V gene: TRBV18
D gene: NA
CDR3 protein: CASTGRNEKLFF
CDR3 DNA: TGTGCCAGCACGGGAAGGAATGAAAAACTGTTTTTT

clone size: few
J gene: TRBJ1-2
V gene: TRBV5-6
D gene: TRBD1
CDR3 protein: CASSPGQGESYGYTF
CDR3 DNA: TGTGCCAGCAGCCCGGGACAGGGGGAGAGCTATGGCTACACCTTC

clone size: NA
J gene: TRBJ1-5
V gene: TRBV5-1
D gene: NA
CDR3 protein: CASSHEGNQPQHF
CDR3 DNA: TGCGCCAGCAGTCATGAGGGTAATCAGCCCCAGCATTTT

clone size: NA
J gene: TRBJ1-4
V gene: TRBV19
D gene: NA
CDR3 protein: CASRRGSTNEKLFF
CDR3 DNA: TGTGCCAGTAGGCGCGGCAGCACTAATGAAAAACTGTTTTTT

clone size: NA
J gene: TRBJ1-5
V gene: TRBV6-5
D gene: NA
CDR3 protein: CASSYSNRDHQHF
CDR3 DNA: TGTGCCAGCAGTTACTCGAACAGGGATCACCAGCATTTT

clone size: NA
J gene: TRBJ1-2
V gene: TRBV27
D gene: TRBD1
CDR3 protein: CASSSYSGTGLYGYTF
CDR3 DNA: TGTGCCAGCAGTTCCTACTCCGGGACAGGGCTCTATGGCTACACCTTC

clone size: NA
J gene: TRBJ1-2
V gene: TRBV25-1
D gene: NA
CDR3 protein: CASRGAGYTF
CDR3 DNA: TGTGCCTCCCGGGGGGCTGGCTACACCTTC

clone size: NA
J gene: TRBJ2-7
V gene: TRBV3-1/TRBV3-2
D gene: TRBD1
CDR3 protein: CASSRRGTDYEQYF
CDR3 DNA: TGTGCCAGCAGCCGACGTGGGACAGACTACGAGCAGTACTTC

clone size: NA
J gene: TRBJ2-1
V gene: TRBV19
D gene: NA
CDR3 protein: CASSIGGEPYNEQFF
CDR3 DNA: TGTGCCAGTAGTATCGGCGGGGAACCCTACAATGAGCAGTTCTTC

clone size: NA
J gene: TRBJ1-5
V gene: TRBV15
D gene: NA
CDR3 protein: CATSKSGTTKVQPQHF
CDR3 DNA: TGTGCCACCAGCAAATCCGGGACAACAAAGGTTCAGCCCCAGCATTTT

clone size: NA
J gene: TRBJ1-1
V gene: TRBV30
D gene: NA
CDR3 protein: CAWEGVNTEAFF
CDR3 DNA: TGTGCCTGGGAAGGGGTGAACACTGAAGCTTTCTTT

clone size: once
J gene: TRBJ1-6
V gene: TRBV2
D gene: TRBD1
CDR3 protein: CASSVDRAAYSPLHF
CDR3 DNA: TGTGCCAGCAGTGTAGACAGGGCGGCCTATTCACCCCTCCACTTT

clone size: NA
J gene: TRBJ2-7
V gene: TRBV19
D gene: TRBD1
CDR3 protein: CASSIEGGTGAYEQYF
CDR3 DNA: TGTGCCAGTAGTATAGAGGGGGGGACAGGGGCCTACGAGCAGTACTTC

clone size: NA
J gene: TRBJ1-5
V gene: TRBV2
D gene: TRBD1
CDR3 protein: CASGGTGNQPQHF
CDR3 DNA: TGTGCCAGCGGAGGGACAGGAAATCAGCCCCAGCATTTT

clone size: NA
J gene: TRBJ1-5
V gene: TRBV19
D gene: NA
CDR3 protein: CASSIVRAGNQPQHF
CDR3 DNA: TGTGCCAGTAGTATAGTAAGGGCAGGGAATCAGCCCCAGCATTTT

clone size: once
J gene: TRBJ2-7
V gene: TRBV11-3
D gene: NA
CDR3 protein: CASSLGGWEQYF
CDR3 DNA: TGTGCCAGCAGCTTAGGAGGCTGGGAGCAGTACTTC

clone size: NA
J gene: TRBJ2-5
V gene: TRBV20-1
D gene: NA
CDR3 protein: CSASDPTEETQYF
CDR3 DNA: TGCAGTGCCAGTGACCCCACCGAGGAGACCCAGTACTTC

clone size: NA
J gene: TRBJ2-1
V gene: TRBV19
D gene: NA
CDR3 protein: CASSITRAPSSYNEQFF
CDR3 DNA: TGTGCCAGTAGTATAACCAGGGCTCCAAGCTCCTACAATGAGCAGTTCTTC

clone size: NA
J gene: TRBJ1-1
V gene: TRBV3-1/TRBV3-2
D gene: NA
CDR3 protein: CASSPSGRSAEAFF
CDR3 DNA: TGTGCCAGCAGCCCCAGCGGACGGAGCGCTGAAGCTTTCTTT

clone size: NA
J gene: TRBJ2-7
V gene: TRBV4-1
D gene: NA
CDR3 protein: CASSFNSHLAAEQYF
CDR3 DNA: TGCGCCAGCAGCTTCAACTCGCATCTAGCCGCCGAGCAGTACTTC

clone size: NA
J gene: TRBJ1-2
V gene: TRBV3-1/TRBV3-2
D gene: TRBD1
CDR3 protein: CASRGQGVNYGYTF
CDR3 DNA: TGTGCCAGCAGGGGACAGGGGGTGAACTATGGCTACACCTTC

clone size: NA
J gene: TRBJ2-7
V gene: TRBV3-1/TRBV3-2
D gene: TRBD2
CDR3 protein: CASSPSSGTRTDEQYF
CDR3 DNA: TGTGCCAGCAGCCCTTCCTCCGGGACTAGGACGGACGAGCAGTACTTC

clone size: NA
J gene: TRBJ1-1
V gene: TRBV5-4
D gene: NA
CDR3 protein: CAGMQGSLNTEAFF
CDR3 DNA: TGTGCCGGCATGCAGGGGAGTTTGAACACTGAAGCTTTCTTT

clone size: NA
J gene: TRBJ2-5
V gene: TRBV5-4
D gene: TRBD1
CDR3 protein: CASSWGQGAMETQYF
CDR3 DNA: TGTGCCAGCAGCTGGGGACAGGGGGCTATGGAGACCCAGTACTTC

clone size: NA
J gene: TRBJ1-1
V gene: TRBV6-2/TRBV6-3
D gene: NA
CDR3 protein: CASSYRSRGEAFF
CDR3 DNA: TGTGCCAGCAGTTATCGATCCAGGGGTGAAGCTTTCTTT

clone size: NA
J gene: TRBJ1-2
V gene: TRBV6-5
D gene: NA
CDR3 protein: CASSYSYRQGYGYTF
CDR3 DNA: TGTGCCAGCAGTTACTCCTATCGGCAGGGTTATGGCTACACCTTC

clone size: NA
J gene: TRBJ2-3
V gene: TRBV5-1
D gene: NA
CDR3 protein: CASSLPLGGGTDTQYF
CDR3 DNA: TGCGCCAGCAGCTTGCCTCTGGGGGGTGGCACAGATACGCAGTATTTT

clone size: once
J gene: TRBJ1-2
V gene: TRBV6-5
D gene: TRBD1
CDR3 protein: CASSPPGTVNYGYTF
CDR3 DNA: TGTGCCAGCAGCCCCCCCGGGACAGTGAACTATGGCTACACCTTC

clone size: few
J gene: TRBJ1-5
V gene: TRBV6-6
D gene: NA
CDR3 protein: CASSYSTASNQPQHF
CDR3 DNA: TGTGCCAGCAGTTACTCGACTGCCTCCAATCAGCCCCAGCATTTT

clone size: NA
J gene: TRBJ1-3
V gene: TRBV7-8
D gene: NA
CDR3 protein: CASSFSGTSGNTIYF
CDR3 DNA: TGTGCCAGCAGCTTCTCTGGCACCTCTGGAAACACCATATATTTT

clone size: NA
J gene: TRBJ1-1
V gene: TRBV20-1
D gene: NA
CDR3 protein: CSASNWGRGNTEAFF
CDR3 DNA: TGCAGTGCTAGTAATTGGGGGAGGGGGAACACTGAAGCTTTCTTT

clone size: once
J gene: TRBJ1-3
V gene: TRBV19
D gene: TRBD1
CDR3 protein: CASMPDRGRNTIYF
CDR3 DNA: TGTGCCAGTATGCCCGACAGGGGGCGAAACACCATATATTTT